This T cell receptor beta chain appears in the sequencing data of a study of shared clonotypes between healthy human individuals. Turning to the study itself: In total, the donors were two women and a few men aged 18 to 49. Three CD4 naive, three CD4 memory, two CD8 naive and one CD8 memory plate were used per donor. General study points: Estimated richness was generally greater in naive than memory subsets. At large depth, rarefaction still showed sorted-subset sequencing to be incomplete.

Per the germline V gene, CDR1 is ENHRY and CDR2 is SYGVKD. The V gene end was trimmed by 3 bases and the J gene end by 8 bases; junction bases not matched to a gene: 9. The CDR3 length is 14 residues. A remark on this clone: Its antigen is currently unknown.

Method: immunoSEQ multiplex PCR; TCRdb's copy keeps in-frame clones and lacks some. The profile shows 2.5 million or so clones, approximately 94% of them singletons. The source is a man aged 18 to 29 in good health. The chain recombines TRBV10-3 with TRBJ1-2; 7 nucleotides align to TRBD1. The sample consisted of naive CD4+ T cells sorted from blood. Noted subset: CD45RA+ positively selected. The CDR3 sequence is CAISDAGGAQGYTF. For the CDR3, the DNA is TGTGCCATCAGTGACGCAGGGGGAGCCCAGGGCTACACCTTC.